Listed below are T cell receptor beta chains from one sample, sequenced in a study of blood T cell repertoires in COVID-19. Sequencing used immunoSEQ multiplex PCR; TCRdb keeps in-frame clones, though not all of them. The table has roughly 170,000 clones, roughly 80% seen once; the top ten hold about 6.4%. Sequenced sample: peripheral blood. These receptors originate from a human donor in a cohort sampled during active COVID-19. CDR3s include the opening cysteine and the closing phenylalanine or tryptophan. A D gene is named only where the DNA matches it firmly. A clone size is listed for some rows: how often the clone was seen (once, few, many), or a class if it is expanded.

>-|-|TRBJ1-1|TRBV5-6
TGTGCCAGCAGCTTGGTTCTCGTGAACACTGAAGCTTTCTTT
CASSLVLVNTEAFF
>-|TRBD1|TRBJ1-1|TRBV3-1/TRBV3-2
TGTGCCAGCAGCCCCGGGACAGACATGAACACTGAAGCTTTCTTT
CASSPGTDMNTEAFF
>-|TRBD2|TRBJ2-7|TRBV11-2
TGTGCCAGCAGCTTAGTTCGAGCGGGGGTCTCCTACGAGCAGTACTTC
CASSLVRAGVSYEQYF
>once|-|TRBJ2-2|TRBV30
TGTGCCTGGAGAGGGGAAAACACCGGGGAGCTGTTTTTT
CAWRGENTGELFF
>-|TRBD1|TRBJ2-1|TRBV7-9
TGTGCCAGCAGCCCCGGGACAGCAATCTACAATGAGCAGTTCTTC
CASSPGTAIYNEQFF
>once|-|TRBJ2-5|TRBV28
TGTGCCAGCAGTTCGGGGTACGAGACCCAGTACTTC
CASSSGYETQYF
>-|TRBD2|TRBJ2-7|TRBV11-2
TGTGCCAGCAGCTTAGTTTCTAGCGGGGGGGCCTACGAGCAGTACTTC
CASSLVSSGGAYEQYF
>-|-|TRBJ1-6|TRBV5-1
TGCGCCAGCAGCTTGGAACAGGGATCGGCACCCCTCCACTTT
CASSLEQGSAPLHF
>-|TRBD1|TRBJ2-7|TRBV4-1
TGCGCCAGCAGCCAAGATGAACAGGGGGCGTCGTACGAGCAGTACTTC
CASSQDEQGASYEQYF
>-|TRBD1|TRBJ2-7|TRBV13
TGTGCCAGCAGCGACGGGACAGGGAACGCCTACGAGCAGTACTTC
CASSDGTGNAYEQYF
>-|-|TRBJ1-4|TRBV5-5
TGTGCCAGCAGCTTTCGGGATGAAAAACTGTTTTTT
CASSFRDEKLFF
>-|-|TRBJ1-1|TRBV6-4
TGTGCCAGCAGGGACACAGGGTTCGGCACTGAAGCTTTCTTT
CASRDTGFGTEAFF
>-|TRBD2|TRBJ2-7|TRBV5-1
TGCGCCAGCAGCTTAGCGGGGAGCTCCTACGAGCAGTACTTC
CASSLAGSSYEQYF
>-|-|TRBJ1-5|TRBV18
TGTGCCAGCTCACCCGGGGGGAGGGCTGGACAGCCCCAGCATTTT
CASSPGGRAGQPQHF
>-|TRBD2|TRBJ2-1|TRBV11-2
TGTGCCAGCAGCCTGACTAGCGGGGGGGCACGGAGGCAGTTCTTC
CASSLTSGGARRQFF
>-|-|TRBJ2-6|TRBV3-1/TRBV3-2
TGTGCCAGCAGCCAAGGAGGGTCTGGGGCCAACGTCCTGACTTTC
CASSQGGSGANVLTF
>-|-|TRBJ1-3|TRBV19
TGTGCCAGCGGGATGGTCGGGGTCGGAAACACCATATATTTT
CASGMVGVGNTIYF
>-|-|TRBJ1-1|TRBV30
TGTGCCTGGAGTAGTAGGGGCACTGAAGCTTTCTTT
CAWSSRGTEAFF
>once|TRBD1|TRBJ1-3|TRBV7-2
TGTGCCAGCAGCTTAACAGGGGGTTTCTCTGGAAACACCATATATTTT
CASSLTGGFSGNTIYF
>-|-|TRBJ2-7|TRBV29-1
TGCAGCGTTGAAGCGGGATACGAGCAGTACTTC
CSVEAGYEQYF
>few|TRBD1|TRBJ1-6|TRBV19
TGTGCCAGTAGTCCGGGGACAGGGGCAAATTCACCCCTCCACTTT
CASSPGTGANSPLHF
>-|TRBD1|TRBJ1-2|TRBV3-1/TRBV3-2
TGTGCCAGCAGGCACCGGGACAGCCTACTTATTTTC
CASRHRDSLLIF
>-|TRBD2|TRBJ2-5|TRBV5-6
TGTGCCAGCAGCCCGGGGACTAGCGGGGGAGGACAAGAGACCCAGTACTTC
CASSPGTSGGGQETQYF
>-|-|TRBJ1-1|TRBV7-9
TGTGCCAGCAGCTTAGCTAAGAACACTGAAGCTTTCTTT
CASSLAKNTEAFF
>-|TRBD1|TRBJ1-1|TRBV18
TGTGCCAGCTCACCGACAGGGGAGCGGACTGAAGCTTTCTTT
CASSPTGERTEAFF
>-|-|TRBJ2-1|TRBV7-9
TGTGCCAGCAGCTTAGGTTGGCAGGGTCCTCATGAGCAGTTCTTC
CASSLGWQGPHEQFF
>few|-|TRBJ2-7|TRBV3-1/TRBV3-2
TGTGCCAGCAGCCAAGAGTACTACGAGCAGTACTTC
CASSQEYYEQYF
>-|-|TRBJ1-5|TRBV5-6
TGTGCCAGCAGCCTTTGGGCAGGGGAGTATAGCAATCAGCCCCAGCATTTT
CASSLWAGEYSNQPQHF
>-|TRBD1|TRBJ1-2|TRBV5-6
TGTGCCAGCAGGCCCACTAAAGGTCGGGACAGTTTCTATGGCTACACCTTC
CASRPTKGRDSFYGYTF
>few|-|TRBJ2-7|TRBV6-1
TGTGCCAGCAGTGAAGGGGCAGGAGGGTCTTTCGAGCAGTACTTC
CASSEGAGGSFEQYF
>-|-|TRBJ1-5|TRBV23-1
TGCGCCAGCAGTCCCCAACGGGGAATTCGCGATCAGCCCCAGCATTTT
CASSPQRGIRDQPQHF
>-|-|TRBJ1-6|TRBV3-1/TRBV3-2
TGTGCCAGCAGCCAAGAGGGCAGCTATAATTCACCCCTCCACTTT
CASSQEGSYNSPLHF
>once|-|TRBJ1-2|TRBV21-1
TGTGCCAGCAGCAACGATCAGGACAGGGAAGTTAACTATGGCTACACCTTC
CASSNDQDREVNYGYTF
>-|-|TRBJ2-1|TRBV6-1
TGTGCCAGCAGTGACAGGGTTGGAAACAATGAGCAGTTCTTC
CASSDRVGNNEQFF
>-|-|TRBJ2-3|TRBV5-6
TGTGCCAGCAGCTTGGCCGGGACATCCAGTAGCACAGATACGCAGTATTTT
CASSLAGTSSSTDTQYF
>-|-|TRBJ2-1|TRBV10-3
TGTGCCATCAGTGAGACTAGCTCCTACAATGAGCAGTTCTTC
CAISETSSYNEQFF
>-|-|TRBJ1-1|TRBV27
TGTGCCAGCAGTATGCAGGGTGAGAGGACTGAAGCTTTCTTT
CASSMQGERTEAFF
>-|-|TRBJ2-1|TRBV11-2
TGTGCCAGCAGCCCTGGGACTGGATCCTACAATGAGCAGTTCTTC
CASSPGTGSYNEQFF
>-|-|TRBJ1-5|TRBV2
TGTGCCAGCAGTGAAGGACACCCTGCAGATGATAGCAATCAGCCCCAGCATTTT
CASSEGHPADDSNQPQHF
>-|-|TRBJ1-2|TRBV19
TGTGCCAGTAGTATGAGGGAGCTAAACTATGGCTACACCTTC
CASSMRELNYGYTF
>-|-|TRBJ1-1|TRBV6-2/TRBV6-3
TGTGCCAGCAGTTATACCCCCGACAGACTGAACACTGAAGCTTTCTTT
CASSYTPDRLNTEAFF
>-|-|TRBJ2-3|TRBV10-1
TGCGCCAGCAGTGTGGGGGGGGCGCGAGATACGCAGTATTTT
CASSVGGARDTQYF
>-|-|TRBJ1-3|TRBV5-1
TGCGCCAGCAGCTTGTACCAGGGCCTCGGAAACACCATATATTTT
CASSLYQGLGNTIYF
>-|-|TRBJ1-5|TRBV4-2
TGTGCCAGCAGCCAAGTCGGACGGGAGGATCAGCCCCAGCATTTT
CASSQVGREDQPQHF
>-|-|TRBJ1-5|TRBV15
TGTGCCACCAGCAGAGTGGGAGGCAGTACGAGCAATCAGCCCCAGCATTTT
CATSRVGGSTSNQPQHF
>once|TRBD2|TRBJ2-1|TRBV5-4
TGTGCCAGCAGCTTCTTCGGGACTAGCGGTTACAATGAGCAGTTCTTC
CASSFFGTSGYNEQFF
>-|-|TRBJ2-6|TRBV7-2
TGTGCCAGCAGCTTAGCGCAGGGGACGGCCTCTGGGGCCAACGTCCTGACTTTC
CASSLAQGTASGANVLTF
>-|-|TRBJ1-5|TRBV5-8
TGTGCCAGCAGCTTGAGGGGCTGGAATCAGCCCCAGCATTTT
CASSLRGWNQPQHF
>-|-|TRBJ2-2|TRBV13
TGTGCCAGCAGCCTCTTGGGGGCTCCCGGGGAGCTGTTTTTT
CASSLLGAPGELFF
>-|TRBD1|TRBJ2-7|TRBV9
TGTGCCAGCAGCTCGGGGACAGGGGGGTCCTACGAGCAGTACTTC
CASSSGTGGSYEQYF
>-|TRBD1|TRBJ2-6|TRBV2
TGTGCCAGCAGTGAGTCGGACAGGGGGCAGTACCTCTCTGGGGCCAACGTCCTGACTTTC
CASSESDRGQYLSGANVLTF
>-|-|TRBJ2-1|TRBV11-3
TGTGCCAGCAGCTTTCAGGGATCTTGTAGTGAGCAGTTCTTC
CASSFQGSCSEQFF
>-|-|TRBJ1-6|TRBV19
TGTGCCAGTAGTATTGGGGGGGCAGGTTCACCCCTCCACTTT
CASSIGGAGSPLHF
>-|-|TRBJ1-1|TRBV10-3
TGTGCCATCGGCCGGGACACTGGGAACACTGAAGCTTTCTTT
CAIGRDTGNTEAFF
>-|-|TRBJ2-1|TRBV18
TGTGCCAGCTCACCACTCCAGGGAAGCGATGAGCAGTTCTTC
CASSPLQGSDEQFF